This T cell receptor beta chain stems from a study of blood T cell repertoires in COVID-19. Study-level background: Samples of COVID-19 (acute and convalescent) were obtained from the United States, Italy and Spain. Nucleic acid was either cDNA or gDNA, and it came from T cells, B-cell-depleted T cells, or PBMCs.

Original data processing: Using reference gene primer amplification, nucleated cell counts were estimated. Only in-frame clones appear in the TCRdb table, and some are missing; sequencing was by immunoSEQ multiplex PCR. V and J calls and clone size are as listed in that table; D and trimming were resolved from the DNA. This sample carries 200,000 to 250,000 clones, 85% to 90% of them seen once, and the ten largest clones take roughly 1.5%. Germline V gene lookup returns CDR1 LNHNV and CDR2 YYDKDF (reference sequence). The trim removed 4 bases at V and 8 bases at J, leaving 10 bases unmatched. The CDR3 is made up of 15 amino acids.

The chain uses TRBV15 and TRBJ1-4, with 7 bases identical to TRBD1. The TCR comes from a man between 18 and 35 years old with active or convalescent COVID-19. Sequencing was done on a sample of peripheral blood. As DNA, the CDR3 is TGTGCCACCAGCACCCTGACAGGGATGGCGGAAAAACTGTTTTTT. Protein sequence: CATSTLTGMAEKLFF.